This entry lists 3 T cell receptor beta chains sequenced from one sample in a study of cytomegalovirus exposure and HLA in healthy donors. Sequenced by immunoSEQ multiplex PCR; TCRdb stores in-frame clones only, minus some. The table has fewer than 250,000 clones, 65% to 85% seen once. The source material was PBMCs. All receptors come from a woman aged 25 to 39 in good health and CMV-seropositive.

This chain links TRBV7-9 with TRBJ1-2; weak D call: TRBD1 (6 bases). V gave up 5 bases and J gave up 7 bases, with 23 bases separating them. Looked up from germline, CDR1 is SEHNR and CDR2 is FQNEAQ (reference sequence). The CDR3 runs to 16 residues. The CDR3 loop reads CASSRGRDTNRGGYTF. CDR3 bases: TGTGCCAGCAGCCGCGGCCGGGACACAAATCGGGGTGGCTACACCTTC.

The gene calls are TRBV2 and TRBJ1-1; no clear D. Germline V lookup: CDR1 SNHLY, CDR2 FYNNEI. This CDR3 has 13 amino acids. Trimming removed 7 bases at V and 0 bases at J, with 9 bases between. CDR3 sequence (DNA): TGTGCCAGCATTCTTGGACTGAACACTGAAGCTTTCTTT. Translating it yields CASILGLNTEAFF.

This chain uses TRBV19 with TRBJ1-2; possibly TRBD1 for D (6 bases). Germline CDR1 is LNHDA and CDR2 is SQIVND (reference sequence). V gave up 3 bases and J gave up 5 bases, with 19 bases separating them. This CDR3 region has 16 residues. CDR3: CASSISGARGGYGYTF. Written as DNA, the CDR3 is TGTGCCAGTAGTATTTCAGGGGCGAGGGGAGGATATGGCTACACCTTC.